This T cell receptor beta chain was captured in a study of metastatic and nonmetastatic thyroid tumors. Study context: The study looked at repertoires side by side in blood and in tumor or nodule tissue from malignant and benign thyroid patients.

Each patient came to thyroid surgery without any prior treatment (of any kind). Germline V CDR1 and CDR2: SNHLY, FYNNEI. J was trimmed by 7 bases and V by 4 bases; bases with no gene match: 3. The CDR3 runs to 14 residues. This clone occurred many times. As yet, its antigen is unknown. TCRdb re-analyzed the PCR reads using MiXCR. Here the sample spans around 34,000 clones, around 15% being singletons. Study outcomes and limitations: Malignant thyroid tumors reportedly had TCR beta diversity that was significantly higher than in benign nodules, in blood and tumor.

The gene calls are TRBV2 and TRBJ1-5; 11 bases are shared with TRBD1. This TCR was recovered from a female donor with papillary thyroid cancer or a benign thyroid nodule (not recorded which). Some clones in this sample may be carry-over from other donors' samples. The sequencing sample was made of blood. CDR3 sequence: CASSGTGGGQPQHF. The CDR3 bases are TGTGCCAGCAGTGGGACAGGGGGCGGGCAGCCCCAGCATTTT. Filled out from reference TRBV2 and TRBJ1-5, the complete variable domain reads EPEVTQTPSHQVTQMGQEVILRCVPISNHLYFYWYRQILGQKVEFLVSFYNNEISEKSEIFDDQFSVERPDGSNFTLKIRSTKLEDSAMYFCASSGTGGGQPQHFGDGTRLSIL.